These 5 T cell receptor beta chains share one sample of origin, sequenced in a study of T cells after yellow fever vaccination. Via MiXCR, TCRdb re-called the 5' RACE reads, giving one row per CDR3 protein. This table has 300,000 to 350,000 distinct CDR3 sequences, about 4.5% appearing once. The source material was PBMCs, sampled 15 days after the yellow fever booster vaccination. Receptors originate from a man between 18 and 35 years old who received the YFV17D yellow fever vaccine.

This clonotype was detected many times. The gene calls are TRBV4-1 and TRBJ1-6; D unresolved. The V end lost 1 base, the J end lost 9 bases, and 7 bases lay between the germline ends. CDR1 is MGHRA and CDR2 is YSYEKL in the germline V gene. The CDR3 extends over 13 amino acids. CDR3 loop: CASSQGSASPLHF. In DNA form, the CDR3 reads TGCGCCAGCAGCCAAGGGTCAGCTTCACCCCTCCACTTT.

V gene TRBV6-2 or TRBV6-3 combines with J gene TRBJ2-3, with TRBD2 identical over 11 bases. The germline V gene has CDR1 MNHEY and CDR2 SVGEGT. The CDR3 totals 17 residues. The J segment lost 2 bases and the V segment lost 0 bases, leaving 4 bases of the junction unmatched. In DNA, the CDR3 is TGTGCCAGCAGTTACTCGACTAGCGGGGTTACCACAGATACGCAGTATTTT. Translation gives CASSYSTSGVTTDTQYF.

This clonotype was counted between two and nine times. The chain joins TRBV5-5 to TRBJ2-7, with a tentative D call TRBD2 (5 bases). CDR3 length: 13 residues. V lost 4 bases to trimming and J lost 9 bases, with 17 bases between them. The germline V gene has CDR1 SGHKS and CDR2 YYEKEE (reference sequence). The CDR3 bases are TGTGCCAGCAGCCCCCCGGACTCCCGATCGCAGTACTTC. Protein: CASSPPDSRSQYF.

The sample holds many counts of this clonotype. The chain links TRBV9 to TRBJ1-2; 11 positions agree with TRBD1. CDR3 length equals 15 residues. V shed 3 bases, J shed 4 bases, and the junction held 5 bases outside the gene matches. Germline lookup yields CDR1 SGDLS and CDR2 YYNGEE. CDR3 loop: CASSAGTGGGYGYTF. The CDR3 coding sequence is TGTGCCAGCAGCGCCGGGACAGGGGGGGGCTATGGCTACACCTTC.

This clonotype was picked up a small number of times. The genes are TRBV7-2 and TRBJ2-1, with TRBD1 matching 10 bases. Germline V lookup: CDR1 SGHTA, CDR2 FQGNSA. V was clipped by 1 base and J by 8 bases; unmatched bases: 5. The length of the CDR3 is 15 residues. The CDR3 bases are TGTGCCAGCAGCTTAGTTGGGACAGGGGTCTATGAGCAGTTCTTC. Protein sequence: CASSLVGTGVYEQFF.